A single T cell receptor beta chain is shown here with its context. Its antigen remains unknown. This entry belongs to a study of T cells after yellow fever vaccination. General study findings and limits: Clones from primary vaccination mostly reappeared after the booster (approximately 95% CD4, around 90% CD8). The appearance of a small share of clonotypes in both CD4 and CD8 compartments was observed. Peaking faster, on day 5 versus 15, the secondary response was nonetheless weaker.

V lost 7 bases to trimming and J lost 2 bases, with 10 bases between them. The CDR3 sequence is 13 residues long. The germline V gene encodes CDR1 MNHNS and CDR2 SASEGT. In making TCR cDNA, 5'RACE template switching added a universal primer site and UMIs to it. Each CDR3 protein is one row after TCRdb ran MiXCR on the 5' RACE reads. The sample includes approximately 610,000 distinct CDR3 sequences, less than 20% of them seen just once. Sequenced material: PBMCs, taken 5 days after the first yellow fever vaccination. The receptor's source is a man between 18 and 35 years old who received the YFV17D yellow fever vaccine. The chain couples TRBV6-1 to TRBJ2-3; D possibly corresponds to TRBD2 (6 bases). CDR3 bases: TGTGCCAGCATGCGGGGAACCACAGATACGCAGTATTTT. This gives the protein CASMRGTTDTQYF.